These T cell receptor beta chains were read from a single sample in a study of blood T cell repertoires in COVID-19. Clones were read by immunoSEQ multiplex PCR, and TCRdb kept only the in-frame ones, dropping some. Here the sample spans 75,000 to 95,000 clones, around nine tenths being singletons. Sequencing was performed on peripheral blood. The receptor source for this set is a woman aged 60-70 years with COVID-19, enrolled during active disease. CDR3s include the opening cysteine and the closing phenylalanine or tryptophan. A D gene is named only where the DNA matches it firmly. Only part of the rows carry a size: once, few, many, or a class if the clone is expanded.

v_call	d_call	clone_size	j_call	cdr3_nt	cdr3_aa
TRBV7-6	-	-	TRBJ2-2	TGTGCCAGCAGCTTAATCGGGGGGCTAGGCACCGGGGAGCTGTTTTTT	CASSLIGGLGTGELFF
TRBV5-6	-	few	TRBJ2-7	TGTGCCAGCAGCGGCACGCAGGGATACTACTACGAGCAGTACTTC	CASSGTQGYYYEQYF
TRBV21-1	-	few	TRBJ2-7	TGTGCCAGCAACCGCCAGGGGGGTTACGAGCAGTACTTC	CASNRQGGYEQYF
TRBV5-5	-	-	TRBJ1-6	TGTGCCAGCAGCTTAGGTGCAGGGTTGGGGTCACCCCTCCACTTT	CASSLGAGLGSPLHF
TRBV14	-	-	TRBJ1-1	TGTGCCAGCAGCGACAACCTTTACACTGAAGCTTTCTTT	CASSDNLYTEAFF
TRBV7-2	TRBD2	-	TRBJ2-3	TGTGCCAGCAGCCCAAGCGGGATTACAGATACGCAGTATTTT	CASSPSGITDTQYF
TRBV6-7	-	-	TRBJ1-1	TGTGCCAGCAGCGACAGCACTGAAGCTTTCTTT	CASSDSTEAFF
TRBV3-1/TRBV3-2	TRBD2	-	TRBJ2-5	TGTGCCAGCAGCCAAGATTTGGTGGGACTAGCGGGGGCTGAAGAGACCCAGTACTTC	CASSQDLVGLAGAEETQYF
TRBV15	-	-	TRBJ1-4	TGTGCCACCGCGGCGGCAGTTTATGAAAAACTGTTTTTT	CATAAAVYEKLFF
TRBV10-3	-	-	TRBJ1-3	TGTGCCATCAGTGGCCGGGACACGGACACCATATATTTT	CAISGRDTDTIYF
TRBV19	-	-	TRBJ1-1	TGTGCCAGTGGGGTCGGGGGTATGGCTTTCTTT	CASGVGGMAFF
TRBV4-1	-	-	TRBJ1-2	TGCGCCAGCAGCCCCCTTTTCCTCCTTAACTATGGCTACACCTTC	CASSPLFLLNYGYTF
TRBV5-1	TRBD1	-	TRBJ2-5	TGCGCCAGCAGCGGACAGGGCCAGGATGGGGAGACCCAGTACTTC	CASSGQGQDGETQYF
TRBV7-2	TRBD2	-	TRBJ2-4	TGTGCCAGCAGCTTACTAGCGGGGGGGGTACTAGCCAAAAACATTCAGTACTTC	CASSLLAGGVLAKNIQYF
TRBV7-2	-	-	TRBJ1-2	TGTGCCAGCAGCTTAGCCAGGGTTGATGGCTACACCTTC	CASSLARVDGYTF
TRBV3-1/TRBV3-2	TRBD2	medium-sized	TRBJ2-3	TGTGCCAGCAGCCAAGAGCGGATAGCGGGGGGTGGGGATACGCAGTATTTT	CASSQERIAGGGDTQYF
TRBV7-8	-	-	TRBJ2-3	TGTGCCAGCAGCTTAAATCCGGGGTCAGATACGCAGTATTTT	CASSLNPGSDTQYF
TRBV7-9	-	-	TRBJ1-1	TGTGCCGCCCAGGGAGGGGACACTGAAGCTTTCTTT	CAAQGGDTEAFF
TRBV12-3/TRBV12-4	-	-	TRBJ2-2	TGTGCCAGCAGTTCTCAGGGTTTCGGGGAGCTGTTTTTT	CASSSQGFGELFF
TRBV6-2/TRBV6-3	-	-	TRBJ2-7	TGTGCCAGCAGCATCCGACTAGTGATCCGCTCCTACGAGCAGTACTTC	CASSIRLVIRSYEQYF
TRBV27	-	few	TRBJ2-2	TGTGCCAGCAGCCCTAGGAGGGCCGGGGAGCTGTTTTTT	CASSPRRAGELFF
TRBV30	-	-	TRBJ1-5	TGTGCCTGGAGTGTAAAGGGGAATCAGCCCCAGCATTTT	CAWSVKGNQPQHF
TRBV4-1	TRBD1	-	TRBJ1-6	TGCGCCAGCAGCCGACGGACAGGGGATCAGTCACCCCTCCACTTT	CASSRRTGDQSPLHF
TRBV2	-	-	TRBJ2-7	TGTGCCAGCAGCGTCGGGTCTCTTTCCTACGAGCAGTACTTC	CASSVGSLSYEQYF
TRBV30	TRBD1	few	TRBJ1-1	TGTGCCACCCGACAGGGTACCCCTGAAGCTTTCTTT	CATRQGTPEAFF
TRBV9	-	once	TRBJ2-1	TGTGCCAGCAGCGTAGGGATTCGGGATGAGCAGTTCTTC	CASSVGIRDEQFF
TRBV6-1	-	-	TRBJ2-5	TGTGCCAGCAGTGAATGGGCTCAGTACTTC	CASSEWAQYF
TRBV7-2	TRBD1	-	TRBJ1-2	TGTGCCAGCAGCTTCGACCAGGACAGGGGGATCGGTGATGGCTACACCTTC	CASSFDQDRGIGDGYTF
TRBV6-2/TRBV6-3	-	-	TRBJ2-7	TGTGCCAGCAGTTCCGGCCCCCCGAGGGCCTACGAGCAGTACTTC	CASSSGPPRAYEQYF
TRBV3-1/TRBV3-2	-	-	TRBJ1-2	TGTGCCAGCAGCCAACGGGGGGGACCTAACTATGGCTACACCTTC	CASSQRGGPNYGYTF
TRBV9	TRBD2	-	TRBJ2-4	TGTGCCAGCAGCGTAGGACTAGCGGGGGCCGTAAACATTCAGTACTTC	CASSVGLAGAVNIQYF
TRBV6-6	-	few	TRBJ1-1	TGTGCCAGCAGTTACGAGGCGGGGTTTGAAGCTTTCTTT	CASSYEAGFEAFF
TRBV14	TRBD1	-	TRBJ1-1	TGTGCCAGCAGCCAACGGACAGGGCCATACACTGAAGCTTTCTTT	CASSQRTGPYTEAFF
TRBV7-9	TRBD1	-	TRBJ1-3	TGTGCCAGCAGCCCCAACAGGGGGCAGAGCTCTGGAAACACCATATATTTT	CASSPNRGQSSGNTIYF
TRBV4-1	-	-	TRBJ1-5	TGCGCCAGCAGCCAAGGGGGCAGTAGCAATCAGCCCCAGCATTTT	CASSQGGSSNQPQHF
TRBV7-2	TRBD1	-	TRBJ2-7	TGTGCCAGCAGCGTTCCCGGGACAGGGTACCACGAGCAGTACTTC	CASSVPGTGYHEQYF
TRBV7-8	-	-	TRBJ1-5	TGTGCTTCCGGGTTTGGGAATCAGCCCCAGCATTTT	CASGFGNQPQHF
TRBV6-5	-	-	TRBJ2-7	TGTGCCAGCAGTTACTCTTCTCGCGGGCGACTTGAGCAGTACTTC	CASSYSSRGRLEQYF
TRBV28	TRBD1	-	TRBJ1-1	TGTGCCAGCAGTTCCGGGACAGGAGTAAGGGCTGAAGCTTTCTTT	CASSSGTGVRAEAFF
TRBV9	-	-	TRBJ2-5	TGTGCCAGCAGCGTAGGGACTTCGGATCAAGAGACCCAGTACTTC	CASSVGTSDQETQYF
TRBV4-2	TRBD1	-	TRBJ1-2	TGTGCCAGCAGCCAAGGGACAGGAGACGATTATGGCTACACCTTC	CASSQGTGDDYGYTF
TRBV5-6	-	once	TRBJ1-2	TGTGCCAGCAGCTTGTACGGAGCGGCTAACTATGGCTACACCTTC	CASSLYGAANYGYTF
TRBV6-5	TRBD2	-	TRBJ2-7	TGTGCCAGCAGTTACTCCGGGAGGGTCTACGAGCAGTACTTC	CASSYSGRVYEQYF
TRBV5-1	TRBD1	-	TRBJ1-2	TGCGCCAGCAGCTCCGGGACAGTTAACTATGGCTACACCTTC	CASSSGTVNYGYTF
TRBV7-2	TRBD2	-	TRBJ2-7	TGTGCCAGCAGCTTTAGCGGGGGGGCCGCCTACGAGCAGTACTTC	CASSFSGGAAYEQYF
TRBV27	TRBD2	-	TRBJ2-2	TGTGCCAGCAGTTGGACTAGCGGGGGGACCACCGGGGAGCTGTTTTTT	CASSWTSGGTTGELFF
TRBV4-3	-	-	TRBJ1-4	TGCGCCAGCAGCCAAGAACGGACAGTAGAAAAACTGTTTTTT	CASSQERTVEKLFF
TRBV10-3	TRBD1	-	TRBJ1-5	TGTGCCACCCGACAGGGGACGCAAAATCAGCCCCAGCATTTT	CATRQGTQNQPQHF
TRBV12-3/TRBV12-4	-	once	TRBJ1-2	TGTGCCAGCAGTCGGGACACTTTCTATGGCTACACCTTC	CASSRDTFYGYTF
TRBV7-2	TRBD1	-	TRBJ2-2	TGTGCCAGCAGCTTAAGGACAGGGGGCCACACCGGGGAGCTGTTTTTT	CASSLRTGGHTGELFF
TRBV7-9	-	-	TRBJ1-2	TGTGCCAGCCGAGGCCCCAATCCTAACAAGGATGGCTACACCTTC	CASRGPNPNKDGYTF
TRBV6-2/TRBV6-3	TRBD1	-	TRBJ1-5	TGTGCCAGCAGCCCACTCGCCGGGACAGGGGGGAATCAGCCCCAGCATTTT	CASSPLAGTGGNQPQHF
TRBV12-3/TRBV12-4	-	few	TRBJ1-2	TGTGCCAGCACCCCCGCAGGGCTTGGTGGCTACACCTTC	CASTPAGLGGYTF
TRBV7-9	TRBD2	-	TRBJ2-2	TGTGCCAGCAGCTTCCTAGCGGGGGGAAGCACCGGGGAGCTGTTTTTT	CASSFLAGGSTGELFF
TRBV12-2	-	-	TRBJ2-7	TGTGCAAGTCGCTTATTCCCGGGACAGATGATCTTC	CASRLFPGQMIF
TRBV7-9	-	-	TRBJ2-7	TGTGCCAGCAGCTTCGGTGCAGGGCAATACGAGCAGTACTTC	CASSFGAGQYEQYF
TRBV19	-	-	TRBJ1-5	TGTGCCAGTAGTCCCCTGGACAGCTTTGGGAATCAGCCCCAGCATTTT	CASSPLDSFGNQPQHF
TRBV4-2	-	-	TRBJ1-2	TGTGCCAGCAGCCAGTTAGCTCGGGAGGATGGCTACACCTTC	CASSQLAREDGYTF